This paragraph reports one TCR beta chain. This sample is drawn from a study of blood T cell repertoires in COVID-19. Study at large: Whether acute or convalescent, the COVID-19 samples came from the United States, Italy and Spain. The cDNA or gDNA used as material had been derived from T cells, B-cell-depleted T cells, or PBMCs.

Assay used: immunoSEQ multiplex PCR; TCRdb lists only in-frame clones, some missing. The data show approximately 35,000 clones, with approximately 80% seen just once and over 30% held by the top ten. The CDR3 consists of 14 residues. After removal of 5 bases from V and 4 bases from J, the junction contained 4 bases not matched to a gene. Germline V gives CDR1 MNHEY, CDR2 SVGEGT. The chain uses TRBV6-2 or TRBV6-3 and TRBJ2-5, with TRBD1 matching over 10 bases. This receptor was taken from a man at least 80 years old with acute or convalescent COVID-19. Sample: peripheral blood. DNA for the CDR3: TGTGCCAGCAGTCGGACAGGGGGGACAGAGACCCAGTACTTC. Translation: CASSRTGGTETQYF.